This TCR beta chain was identified during a study of blood T cell repertoires in COVID-19. Produced via immunoSEQ multiplex PCR; TCRdb's table is partial and in-frame only. The sample contains about 210,000 clones, around 92% of which appear only once. The junction had 8 bases not matched to a gene; V was cut back by 6 bases and J by 5 bases. From germline, CDR1 is SQVTM and CDR2 ANQGSEA. The CDR3 sequence is 14 residues long. V and J are TRBV29-1 and TRBJ1-4, with 8 bases aligning to TRBD1. Sequenced input: peripheral blood. This receptor was obtained from a man younger than 40 with acute or convalescent COVID-19. This chain's CDR3 is CSVGPTGANEKLFF. The CDR3 DNA reads as TGCAGCGTGGGTCCGACAGGGGCAAATGAAAAACTGTTTTTT.